Below, one TCR beta chain is given with its context. What this receptor recognizes is not known. Base qualities are not recorded, but no much larger clone differs from it by a single base. These data are taken from a study of blood T cell repertoires in COVID-19 (dated by TCRdb to about 2020). For the study in its entirety: The collaborator samples originated in the United States, Italy and Spain and spanned the acute and convalescent phases of COVID-19. The prospective study material was composed of cDNA or gDNA derived from T cells, B-cell-depleted T cells, or PBMCs. Subjects who had been exposed to COVID-19, were actively infected with it, or had recovered from it provided the deeply sampled blood TCRbeta repertoires that made up the dataset. The repertoires were made available in a free public database intended to serve as a resource for research on the immune response to SARS-CoV-2. Samples were obtained from the ongoing ImmuneRACE study (first 160 participants) and from over 1,000 subjects provided by 6 global collaborators. Sample metadata almost always included a de-identified subject ID, COVID-19 status, age in years and sex. Where available, HLA class I and class II types were taken from metadata supplied by the sample provider and were not determined by assay-based typing.

Participants in the prospective study were enrolled through a virtual design, were aged about 18 to 100 years, and lived in approximately 25 United States geographic areas. Cohort assignment in the prospective study relied on participant-reported clinical history from a screening survey and a study questionnaire. Exposed participants had been in contact, within 2 weeks of entering the study, with a person who had a PCR-confirmed or clinician-diagnosed case of COVID-19. In the prospective study, whole blood, serum and a nasopharyngeal or oropharyngeal swab were collected from each participant by mobile phlebotomists. Over an approximately 2-month period, participants in the prospective study had the option of providing additional blood draws and questionnaires. Before DNA extraction, prospective study blood samples were shipped either frozen or at room temperature. TCRbeta CDR3 regions were amplified from genomic DNA using the immunoSEQ Assay, a bias-controlled multiplex PCR. From the authors' description of their analysis: The number of nucleated cells in each sample was estimated from the amplification of reference gene primers within the assay. To quantify the absolute abundance of each unique TCRbeta CDR3 rearrangement, sequence reads were collapsed and filtered. Productive Simpson clonality was computed per sample as the square root of Simpson's diversity index over productive rearrangements. Here the immuneACCESS table is served through TCRdb, limited to in-frame sequences with V and J called. Missing clones are a known gap in these copies; in checked studies unresolved V genes cover under half, and the rest lacks a known reason. V, J and clone size are those of that table, while D and trimming were read from the DNA. The table for this sample lists approximately 220,000 clones; 86% of them were counted only once. Roughly 4% of the sample belongs to the ten largest clones.

The paper's findings and limits, for the study overall: How much clinical and demographic metadata was included differed by source and by participant, and the metadata was provided uncurated.

Sequenced input: PBMCs or T cells enriched from blood (not recorded which). The TCR sequence derives from a young woman who had been exposed to COVID-19.

In nucleotide form, the sequence is TGTGCCAGTAGCCCCGCGAGGGCGTCCTACGAGCAGTACTTC. Its protein is CASSPARASYEQYF. This sequence uses TRBV19 and TRBJ2-7; D gene: possibly TRBD2, on 5 matching bases. Trimming removed 6 bases from V and 1 base from J, leaving 13 bases between the germline ends. Counted from cysteine to phenylalanine, this CDR3 has 14 amino acids. Only the CDR3 region is kept as DNA, spanning 42 bases read in frame from base 1. From the germline V gene (reference sequence), CDR1 is LNHDA and CDR2 is SQIVND.